What follows is one T cell receptor beta chain and its context. The antigen is not known. This specimen comes from a study of radiation and T cells in renal cell carcinoma. Study results and caveats: Top tumor clonotypes rose in blood 2 weeks post-radiation, then contracted. No pretreatment tumor biopsies were available for baseline clonotypes.

Time point described: baseline pretreatment blood. Treatment noted: 15 Gy SBRT to primary tumor, nephrectomy 4 weeks later. Serial blood draws occurred at baseline and 2 and 4 weeks post-SBRT. Clear cell pathology was present in this patient's renal cell carcinoma. Only in-frame clones appear in the TCRdb table, and some are missing; sequencing was by immunoSEQ multiplex PCR. Among about 150,000 clones listed, about 88% were seen once. This CDR3 is built from 17 residues. V lost 4 bases to trimming and J lost 3 bases; unmatched junction nucleotides: 7. Germline-derived CDR1 and CDR2 are MNHNS and SASEGT.

Here the sequenced sample was blood, taken from a patient whose treatment included radiotherapy and nephrectomy. V gene TRBV6-1 combines with J gene TRBJ2-1; 12 positions match TRBD2. The clonotype comes from a woman between 65 and 79 years old with renal cell carcinoma. Written as DNA, the CDR3 is TGTGCCAGCAGTGGGCTAGCGGGGGGGCAGGGCTACAATGAGCAGTTCTTC. It encodes CASSGLAGGQGYNEQFF.